This T cell receptor (beta chain) was recorded in a study of beta chain features in type 1 diabetes. All of the isolated RNA was reverse transcribed, so expressed TCRB transcripts were sequenced. The repertoire was sequenced with immunoSEQ multiplex PCR; TCRdb's copy has only in-frame clones and lacks some. The repertoire holds some 250,000 clones, 11% to 15% seen once, with approximately 0.021% in the top ten. The CDR3 totals 16 residues. Trimming left V 7 bases short and J 1 base short, with 17 bases between. Germline loops: CDR1 SEHNR, CDR2 FQNEAQ (reference sequence). The study's findings and limits: Within each of all four CD4+ subsets, Type 1 diabetes patients had TCRB CDR3s that were moderately but significantly shorter.

The sample holds a few counts of this clone. Its antigen is unknown. V and J are TRBV7-9 and TRBJ2-1; D is undetermined. This clonotype was obtained from a young man with type 1 diabetes. Sequencing was carried out using naive CD4+ T cells from blood. The CDR3, as DNA: TGTGCCAGCAATCATGGTGGAGCCAGATCCTACAATGAGCAGTTCTTC. Its translation is CASNHGGARSYNEQFF.